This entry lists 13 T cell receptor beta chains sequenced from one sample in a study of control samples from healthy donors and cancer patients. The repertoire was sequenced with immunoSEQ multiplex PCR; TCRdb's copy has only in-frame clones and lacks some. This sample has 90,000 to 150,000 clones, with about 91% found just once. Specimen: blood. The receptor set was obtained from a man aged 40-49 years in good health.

The DNA for the CDR3 is TGTGCCAGCAGTTCACTTACCGGGGAGCTGTTTTTT. Translating gives CASSSLTGELFF. The V and J genes are TRBV12-3 or TRBV12-4 and TRBJ2-2; no firm D call. Deletions cut 4 bases from V and 5 bases from J, with 5 bases between. CDR3 length equals 12 residues.

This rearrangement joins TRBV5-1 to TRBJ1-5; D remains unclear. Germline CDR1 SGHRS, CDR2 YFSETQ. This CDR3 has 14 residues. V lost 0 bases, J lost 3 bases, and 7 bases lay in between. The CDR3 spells CASSLGGINQPQHF. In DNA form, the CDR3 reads TGCGCCAGCAGCTTGGGGGGAATCAATCAGCCCCAGCATTTT.

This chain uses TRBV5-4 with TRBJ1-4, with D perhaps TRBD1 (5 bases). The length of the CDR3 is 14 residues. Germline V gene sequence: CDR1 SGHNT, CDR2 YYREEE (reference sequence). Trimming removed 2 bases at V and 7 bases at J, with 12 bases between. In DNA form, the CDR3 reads TGTGCCAGCAGCTTTCAGCAGGGCTCTGAAAAACTGTTTTTT. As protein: CASSFQQGSEKLFF.

In nucleotides, the CDR3 is TGTGCCAGCAGCTTAGGAGGACAGGGTGGTACTGAAGCTTTCTTT. Its protein is CASSLGGQGGTEAFF. This sequence joins TRBV7-2 and TRBJ1-1; TRBD1 matches at 8 bases. CDR1 is SGHTA and CDR2 is FQGNSA in the germline V gene. With 1 base clipped from V and 5 bases from J, the junction kept 6 bases outside the gene matches. CDR3 length: 15 amino acids.

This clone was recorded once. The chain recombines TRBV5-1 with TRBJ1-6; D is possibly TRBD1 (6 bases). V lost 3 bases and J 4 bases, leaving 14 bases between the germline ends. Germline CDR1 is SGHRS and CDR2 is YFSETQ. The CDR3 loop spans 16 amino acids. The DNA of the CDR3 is TGCGCCAGCAGCTCGACTCGGACAGTTTATAATTCACCCCTCCACTTT. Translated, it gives CASSSTRTVYNSPLHF.

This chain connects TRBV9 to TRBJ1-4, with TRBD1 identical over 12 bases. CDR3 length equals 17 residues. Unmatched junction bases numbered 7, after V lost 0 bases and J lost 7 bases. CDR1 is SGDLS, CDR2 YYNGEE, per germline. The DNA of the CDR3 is TGTGCCAGCAGCGTAGCTGGGACAGGGGGCGCGGGTGAAAAACTGTTTTTT. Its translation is CASSVAGTGGAGEKLFF.

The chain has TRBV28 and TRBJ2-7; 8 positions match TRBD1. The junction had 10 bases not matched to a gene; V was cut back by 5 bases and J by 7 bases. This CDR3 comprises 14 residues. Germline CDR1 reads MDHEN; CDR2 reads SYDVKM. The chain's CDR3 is CASSTLTGVGEQYF. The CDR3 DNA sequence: TGTGCCAGCAGTACACTGACAGGGGTGGGTGAGCAGTACTTC.

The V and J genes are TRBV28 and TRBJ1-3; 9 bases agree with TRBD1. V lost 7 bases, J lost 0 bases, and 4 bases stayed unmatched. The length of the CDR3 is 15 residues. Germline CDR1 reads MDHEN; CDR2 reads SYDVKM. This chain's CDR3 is CASMGQGLSGNTIYF. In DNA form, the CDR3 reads TGTGCCAGCATGGGACAGGGCCTCTCTGGAAACACCATATATTTT.

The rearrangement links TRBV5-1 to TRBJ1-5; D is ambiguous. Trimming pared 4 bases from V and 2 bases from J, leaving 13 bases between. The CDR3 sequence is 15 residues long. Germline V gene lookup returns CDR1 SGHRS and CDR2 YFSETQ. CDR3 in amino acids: CASSAVAGGNQPQHF. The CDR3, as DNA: TGCGCCAGCAGCGCGGTCGCTGGGGGCAATCAGCCCCAGCATTTT. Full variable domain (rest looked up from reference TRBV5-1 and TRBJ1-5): KAGVTQTPRYLIKTRGQQVTLSCSPISGHRSVSWYQQTPGQGLQFLFEYFSETQRNKGNFPGRFSGRQFSNSRSEMNVSTLELGDSALYLCASSAVAGGNQPQHFGDGTRLSIL.

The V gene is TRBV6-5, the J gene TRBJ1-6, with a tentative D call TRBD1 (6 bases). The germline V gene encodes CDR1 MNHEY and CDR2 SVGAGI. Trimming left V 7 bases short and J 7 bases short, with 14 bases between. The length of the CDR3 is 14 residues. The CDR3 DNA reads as TGTGCCAGCACGGGGGCAGGGGAAAATTCACCCCTCCACTTT. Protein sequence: CASTGAGENSPLHF.

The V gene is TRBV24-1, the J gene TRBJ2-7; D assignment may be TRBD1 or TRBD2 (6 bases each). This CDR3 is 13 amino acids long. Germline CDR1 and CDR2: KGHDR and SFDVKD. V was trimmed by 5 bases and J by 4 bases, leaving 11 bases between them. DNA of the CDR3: TGTGCCACCAGTGCGAGAGGGGGGTACGAGCAGTACTTC. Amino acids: CATSARGGYEQYF.

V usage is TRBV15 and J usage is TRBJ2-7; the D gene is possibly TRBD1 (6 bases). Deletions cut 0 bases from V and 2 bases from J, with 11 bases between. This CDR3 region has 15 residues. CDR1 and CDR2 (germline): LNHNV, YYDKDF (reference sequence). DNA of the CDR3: TGTGCCACCAGCAGAGAGAGACAGGCCCCCTACGAGCAGTACTTC. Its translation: CATSRERQAPYEQYF.

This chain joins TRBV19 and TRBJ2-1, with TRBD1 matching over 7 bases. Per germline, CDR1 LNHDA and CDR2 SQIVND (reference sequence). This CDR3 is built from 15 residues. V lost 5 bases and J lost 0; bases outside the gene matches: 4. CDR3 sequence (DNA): TGTGCCAGTAGTGACAGGGCCAGCTCCTACAATGAGCAGTTCTTC. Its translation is CASSDRASSYNEQFF.